Following are 17 T cell receptor beta chains from one sample sequenced in a study of blood T cell repertoires in COVID-19. Measured with immunoSEQ multiplex PCR; TCRdb has only the in-frame clones, and not every one. The top ten hold about 6.8% of the sample, which has about 300,000 clones, around 90% seen once. The sequenced sample consisted of peripheral blood. These receptors were taken from a man younger than 35 who had recovered from COVID-19.

This chain uses TRBV25-1 with TRBJ1-2; TRBD1 might be the D (6 bases). Germline CDR1 MGHDK, CDR2 SYGVNS. Trimming removed 5 bases at V and 5 bases at J, with 27 bases between. The CDR3 has 18 residues. CDR3 DNA: TGTGCCAGCAGTTTTCGGACAGAGCCTCACACCGCACGTTATGGCTACACCTTC. The encoded protein is CASSFRTEPHTARYGYTF.

The chain joins TRBV19 to TRBJ2-1, with D tentatively TRBD2 (7 bases). This CDR3 region has 12 residues. V lost 5 bases, J lost 7 bases, and 9 bases lay in between. CDR1 and CDR2 (germline): LNHDA, SQIVND (reference sequence). CDR3 amino acids: CASSAGANEQFF. The CDR3 DNA reads TGTGCCAGTAGTGCGGGGGCTAATGAGCAGTTCTTC.

The J gene is TRBJ2-1, the V gene TRBV29-1, with 10 positions matching TRBD2. J gave up 5 bases and V 3 bases, and 4 bases lay outside the gene matches. From germline, CDR1 is SQVTM and CDR2 ANQGSEA. CDR3 length: 14 amino acids. The CDR3 bases are TGCAGCGTTGATAGGCTAGCGGGAGACAATGAGCAGTTCTTC. Its translation is CSVDRLAGDNEQFF.

CDR3 sequence: CASSLVEGSGEQYF. CDR3 in DNA: TGTGCCAGCAGCTTAGTGGAGGGGTCGGGCGAGCAGTACTTC. This sequence joins TRBV7-8 and TRBJ2-7; weak D call: TRBD2 (6 bases). Germline CDR1 is SGHVS and CDR2 is FQNEAQ. Trimming stripped 1 base from V and 6 bases from J, with 13 bases between. The CDR3 is 14 amino acids.

This clone is a singleton in its sample. The chain links TRBV7-2 to TRBJ1-2; D remains ambiguous. Germline V lookup: CDR1 SGHTA, CDR2 FQGNSA. The V and J ends lost 5 bases and 7 bases respectively, with 14 bases between them. The CDR3 is 13 amino acids. Written as DNA, the CDR3 is TGTGCCAGCAGCCACGGGTTTGCGGGTGGCTACACCTTC. Protein sequence: CASSHGFAGGYTF. Full variable domain (outside the CDR3, taken from reference TRBV7-2 and TRBJ1-2): GAGVSQSPSNKVTEKGKDVELRCDPISGHTALYWYRQSLGQGLEFLIYFQGNSAPDKSGLPSDRFSAERTGGSVSTLTIQRTQQEDSAVYLCASSHGFAGGYTFGSGTRLTVV.

CDR3 DNA: TGTGCCAGTAGTATAAGGAGTCCATCGTACGAGCAGTACTTC. Its translation is CASSIRSPSYEQYF. The rearrangement uses TRBV19 and TRBJ2-7; D call uncertain. The V gene lost 2 bases and the J gene lost 4 bases, with 12 bases spanning the gap. The CDR3 length is 14 residues. Per the germline V gene, CDR1 is LNHDA and CDR2 is SQIVND (reference sequence).

V is TRBV25-1 and J is TRBJ1-6, with D unclear. Germline lookup yields CDR1 MGHDK and CDR2 SYGVNS. This CDR3 comprises 12 residues. The V end was cut by 2 bases, the J end by 10 bases, with 6 bases between. The CDR3 nucleotides are TGTGCCAGCAGTGAAGGCAGGTCACCCCTCCACTTT. It encodes CASSEGRSPLHF.

This sequence joins TRBV7-8 and TRBJ2-2, with TRBD2 matching 10 bases. The V gene end was trimmed by 5 bases and the J gene end by 1 base; junction bases not matched to a gene: 4. This CDR3 is 16 amino acids long. Germline assignment: CDR1 SGHVS and CDR2 FQNEAQ. The CDR3 loop reads CASSRWTSGNTGELFF. CDR3 coding DNA: TGTGCCAGCAGCCGCTGGACTAGCGGGAACACCGGGGAGCTGTTTTTT.

The gene calls are TRBV18 and TRBJ1-2, with TRBD1 identical over 10 bases. Looked up from germline, CDR1 is KGHSH and CDR2 is LQKENI. After removal of 3 bases from V and 8 bases from J, the junction contained 6 bases not matched to a gene. The CDR3 runs 14 residues. The CDR3, as DNA: TGTGCCAGCTCACCGGGACAGGGGATCGGGGGCTACACCTTC. Translated, it gives CASSPGQGIGGYTF.

The CDR3 coding sequence is TGTGCCAGCAGTGAAGTCTTCGATCAGCCCCAGCATTTT. Translated: CASSEVFDQPQHF. The chain links TRBV6-1 to TRBJ1-5; no definite D call. The CDR3 covers 13 residues. Germline V CDR1 and CDR2: MNHNS, SASEGT. Deletions cut 1 base from V and 5 bases from J, with 6 bases between.

The chain recombines TRBV7-9 with TRBJ2-5; D remains unclear. Germline V gene data show CDR1 as SEHNR and CDR2 as FQNEAQ (reference sequence). Trimming left V 5 bases short and J 2 bases short, with 15 bases between. The CDR3 has 15 residues. This CDR3 is CASSHTVGQQETQYF. The CDR3 DNA sequence: TGTGCCAGCAGCCACACTGTGGGCCAGCAAGAGACCCAGTACTTC.

The J gene is TRBJ2-2, the V gene TRBV9; TRBD1 is a possible D gene (5 bases). Between the trimmed V and J ends, which lost 3 bases and 5 bases, there was a span of 14 bases. The CDR3 is 15 residues long. Germline values: CDR1 SGDLS, CDR2 YYNGEE. This CDR3 is CASSAGPRETGELFF. CDR3 coding DNA: TGTGCCAGCAGCGCCGGCCCCAGGGAAACCGGGGAGCTGTTTTTT.

The chain is built from TRBV9 and TRBJ2-4; D may be TRBD2 (5 bases). The ends were cut back, 0 bases at V and 8 bases at J, with 9 bases in the middle. Germline CDR1 is SGDLS and CDR2 is YYNGEE. This CDR3 is 13 amino acids long. CDR3 protein: CASSVVSGDIQYF. As DNA, the CDR3 is TGTGCCAGCAGCGTAGTATCCGGGGACATTCAGTACTTC.

The J gene is TRBJ1-4, the V gene TRBV25-1, with D maybe TRBD1 (6 bases). CDR3 length: 14 amino acids. V lost 4 bases and J lost 3, with 9 bases in between. The germline V gene encodes CDR1 MGHDK and CDR2 SYGVNS. The CDR3 DNA is TGTGCCAGCAGTGGACGACAGGCTAATGAAAAACTGTTTTTT. Translating gives CASSGRQANEKLFF.

The chain recombines TRBV3-1 (or the pseudogene TRBV3-2) with TRBJ2-1; a weak D match, TRBD2 (7 bases). This CDR3 has 16 residues. Trimming shortened V by 5 bases and J by 4 bases, and 18 bases separated the two germline ends. Germline-derived CDR1 and CDR2 are LGHDT and YNNKEL (reference sequence). The CDR3 DNA is TGTGCCAGCAGCTCGGGCTGGGGGGGCTCTTACAATGAGCAGTTCTTC. Encoded protein: CASSSGWGGSYNEQFF.

The chain recombines TRBV27 with TRBJ2-6, with D possibly matching TRBD1 (5 bases). The ends were cut back, 5 bases at V and 0 bases at J, with 8 bases in the middle. The CDR3 runs 15 residues. CDR1 and CDR2 from the germline V gene are MNHEY and SMNVEV (reference sequence). The CDR3 nucleotides are TGTGCCAGCAGTAAAGGGGTCTCTGGGGCCAACGTCCTGACTTTC. Its protein is CASSKGVSGANVLTF.

The V gene is TRBV11-2, the J gene TRBJ1-2, with 7 bases lining up with TRBD1. The V gene's germline CDR1 is SGHAT and CDR2 FQNNGV. This CDR3 is built from 13 residues. V gave up 7 bases and J gave up 4 bases; unmatched junction bases: 6. CDR3 in amino acids: CASTPSGGYGYTF. Written as DNA, the CDR3 is TGTGCCAGCACCCCATCAGGGGGCTATGGCTACACCTTC.